This T cell receptor beta chain is drawn from a study of T cell responses to AZD1222 COVID-19 vaccine. The data were produced by immunoSEQ multiplex PCR, yet TCRdb's version contains in-frame clones alone and is incomplete. The data show under 120,000 clones, over 85% seen once. V lost 8 bases and J lost 0, with 11 bases in between. Germline CDR1 and CDR2: SGHAT and FQNNGV. This CDR3 has 14 residues. Study findings and constraints: Clonal diversity was possibly underestimated, and white British individuals and females predominated among donors. With dominance at 160-218 and 743-854, vaccine-associated CD4 TCRs spanned spike. Recipients of AZD1222 seropositive at baseline numbered only six or seven.

On this clone: What it recognizes is unknown.

The source of this sequence is an adult in good health. This chain links TRBV11-2 with TRBJ2-1; D may be TRBD1 or TRBD2 (5 bases each). Sequences were derived from peripheral blood, sampled on day 0 of AZD1222 vaccination. CDR3 protein: CASGLGVSYNEQFF. CDR3 DNA sequence: TGTGCCAGCGGTTTGGGGGTCTCCTACAATGAGCAGTTCTTC.